This entry lists 28 T cell receptor beta chains sequenced from one sample in a study of blood T cell repertoires in COVID-19. Using immunoSEQ multiplex PCR, the repertoire was profiled, and TCRdb retains in-frame clones only, with some absent. The table records about 190,000 clones, 88% of them present only once. The sample was peripheral blood. These receptors all stem from a man aged 25-45 years with acute or convalescent COVID-19.

The chain uses TRBV2 and TRBJ2-3, with TRBD2 identical over 9 bases. With V trimmed by 5 bases and J by 0 bases, 6 bases remained unmatched. This CDR3 comprises 16 residues. The germline V gene encodes CDR1 SNHLY and CDR2 FYNNEI. The CDR3 is CASSLAGGLSTDTQYF. DNA of the CDR3: TGTGCCAGCAGTCTTGCGGGGGGGTTGAGCACAGATACGCAGTATTTT.

V usage is TRBV7-3 and J usage is TRBJ2-3; 11 bases are shared with TRBD2. V was clipped by 4 bases and J by 1 base; unmatched bases: 7. Germline V CDR1 and CDR2: SGHTA, FQGTGA. CDR3 size: 17 residues. The CDR3 DNA follows: TGTGCCAGCAGCTCTACCGGGACTAGCGGTGGCACAGATACGCAGTATTTT. It codes for CASSSTGTSGGTDTQYF.

This clone occurred once. The chain uses TRBV7-3 and TRBJ2-1; the match to TRBD1 covers 7 bases. Trimming cost V 0 bases and J 12 bases; bases outside gene matches: 11. Germline CDR1 reads SGHTA; CDR2 reads FQGTGA. The CDR3 has 15 residues. CDR3 sequence (DNA): TGTGCCAGCAGCTTAACTTTGCAGGGGGACAGCGGGCAGTTCTTC. Protein: CASSLTLQGDSGQFF.

The chain carries TRBV28 and TRBJ1-2; TRBD1 is a possible D gene (5 bases). V was cut by 10 bases and J by 5 bases, with 14 bases left in between. This CDR3 contains 12 residues. The germline gives CDR1 MDHEN, CDR2 SYDVKM. CDR3 coding DNA: TGTGCCACCAAACAGGAAATTTATGGCTACACCTTC. This encodes CATKQEIYGYTF.

This rearrangement joins TRBV9 to TRBJ2-2, with D uncertain. CDR3 length: 13 residues. CDR1 and CDR2 (germline): SGDLS, YYNGEE. Trimming cost V 4 bases and J 5 bases, with 9 bases left between them. The CDR3 loop is CASSPTITGELFF. CDR3 coding DNA: TGTGCCAGCAGCCCTACCATAACCGGGGAGCTGTTTTTT. Filled out from reference TRBV9 and TRBJ2-2, the complete variable domain reads DSGVTQTPKHLITATGQRVTLRCSPRSGDLSVYWYQQSLDQGLQFLIQYYNGEERAKGNILERFSAQQFPDLHSELNLSSLELGDSALYFCASSPTITGELFFGEGSRLTVL.

This clone came up once. This chain joins TRBV5-1 and TRBJ2-7, with D tentatively TRBD1 (5 bases). The CDR3 spans 14 residues. The germline CDR1 and CDR2 sequences are SGHRS and YFSETQ. V lost 0 bases and J lost 2, with 9 bases in between. The CDR3 coding sequence is TGCGCCAGCAGCTTGGGAACAGGAGCCTACGAGCAGTACTTC. Amino acids: CASSLGTGAYEQYF.

V and J are TRBV30 and TRBJ1-1; TRBD1 is a possible D gene (6 bases). This CDR3 is 17 amino acids long. Germline assignment: CDR1 GTSNPN and CDR2 SVGIG (reference sequence). Trimming removed 2 bases from V and 11 bases from J, with 30 bases in between. CDR3 region: CAWSYTTYRNRVFGAFF. The CDR3, as DNA: TGTGCCTGGAGTTACACTACTTACCGGAACAGGGTGTTCGGGGCTTTCTTT. The whole variable domain, filled in from reference TRBV30 and TRBJ1-1, reads SQTIHQWPATLVQPVGSPLSLECTVEGTSNPNLYWYRQAAGRGLQLLFYSVGIGQISSEVPQNLSASRPQDRQFILSSKKLLLSDSGFYLCAWSYTTYRNRVFGAFFGQGTRLTVV.

V and J are TRBV5-1 and TRBJ2-1; D unresolved. Per germline, CDR1 SGHRS and CDR2 YFSETQ. The CDR3 has 14 amino acids. Trimming took 1 base from V and 8 from J, leaving 13 bases between them. The CDR3 coding sequence is TGCGCCAGCAGCTTGCCCCCACTTGTCGATGAGCAGTTCTTC. This gives the protein CASSLPPLVDEQFF.

The chain is built from TRBV7-2 and TRBJ1-3, with D possibly TRBD1 on 5 matching bases. This CDR3 has 14 amino acids. Germline CDR1 reads SGHTA; CDR2 reads FQGNSA. With 5 bases removed from V and 1 base from J, the gap between germline ends came to 9 bases. The CDR3: CASSRAGSGNTIYF. In DNA, the CDR3 is TGTGCCAGCAGCCGGGCAGGGTCTGGAAACACCATATATTTT.

The chain is built from TRBV7-3 and TRBJ2-1, with D possibly TRBD2 on 5 matching bases. Looked up from germline, CDR1 is SGHTA and CDR2 is FQGTGA. The V end lost 3 bases, the J end lost 11 bases, and 17 bases lay between the germline ends. CDR3 length equals 14 residues. The CDR3 loop reads CASSFKGAGPKQFF. Written as DNA, the CDR3 is TGTGCCAGCAGCTTCAAGGGAGCCGGCCCCAAGCAGTTCTTC.

The gene calls are TRBV28 and TRBJ2-7; TRBD2 matches at 14 bases. This CDR3 has 16 residues. Germline values: CDR1 MDHEN, CDR2 SYDVKM. Germline trimming cut 5 bases from V and 2 bases from J; bases unmatched to any gene: 5. The CDR3 reads CASSTGTSGSPYEQYF. Here the CDR3 DNA reads TGTGCCAGCAGTACCGGGACTAGCGGGAGTCCCTACGAGCAGTACTTC.

The J gene is TRBJ1-5, the V gene TRBV4-1; D is ambiguous. Germline CDR1 MGHRA, CDR2 YSYEKL. Trimming took 4 bases from V and 2 from J, leaving 12 bases between them. This CDR3 comprises 15 residues. The CDR3 region is CASSPWEGRNQPQHF. The CDR3, as DNA: TGCGCCAGCAGCCCATGGGAGGGCCGCAATCAGCCCCAGCATTTT.

The chain combines TRBV18 with TRBJ1-3; possibly TRBD1 for D (5 bases). V lost 4 bases and J 0 bases, leaving 13 bases between the germline ends. Per germline, CDR1 KGHSH and CDR2 LQKENI. This CDR3 has 16 residues. In nucleotides, the CDR3 is TGTGCCAGCTCACTCGTCAACAGGCTCTCTGGAAACACCATATATTTT. Its translation is CASSLVNRLSGNTIYF.

This clone was picked up one time. In DNA, the CDR3 is TGTGCCAGCAGCTTGGGGCTGACTAGCGGGGGGGACCAAGAGACCCAGTACTTC. This translates into CASSLGLTSGGDQETQYF. V gene TRBV11-2 combines with J gene TRBJ2-5; TRBD2 matches at 14 bases. This CDR3 is 18 amino acids long. CDR1 is SGHAT and CDR2 is FQNNGV in the germline V gene. With 3 bases clipped from V and 0 bases from J, the junction kept 6 bases outside the gene matches.

This rearrangement joins TRBV4-1 to TRBJ2-2; D is possibly TRBD2 (5 bases). Per germline, CDR1 MGHRA and CDR2 YSYEKL. The CDR3 has 13 amino acids. V dropped 8 bases and J dropped 5 bases, with 12 bases sitting between them. As DNA, the CDR3 is TGCGCCAGCTCAACACTAGTTACCGGGGAGCTGTTTTTT. This gives the protein CASSTLVTGELFF.

CDR3 in amino acids: CASSQNSLYGYTF. CDR3 in DNA: TGTGCCAGCAGTCAAAACAGCCTCTATGGCTACACCTTC. The chain employs TRBV28 and TRBJ1-2; no definite D call. This CDR3 is 13 amino acids long. Trimming removed 5 bases at V and 4 bases at J, with 11 bases between. Per the germline V gene, CDR1 is MDHEN and CDR2 is SYDVKM.

This sequence joins TRBV3-1 (or the pseudogene TRBV3-2) and TRBJ2-7, with a possible D match to TRBD1 (6 bases). V gave up 0 bases and J gave up 4 bases, with 13 bases separating them. The CDR3 is made up of 15 amino acids. Per the germline V gene, CDR1 is LGHDT and CDR2 is YNNKEL (reference sequence). The CDR3 DNA is TGTGCCAGCAGCCAAGACTGGACAGCTGTGTACGAGCAGTACTTC. As protein: CASSQDWTAVYEQYF.

The chain recombines TRBV2 with TRBJ1-1; 7 bases are a match to TRBD1. The CDR3 runs to 14 residues. Germline V gene lookup returns CDR1 SNHLY and CDR2 FYNNEI. After removal of 4 bases from V and 2 bases from J, the junction contained 4 bases not matched to a gene. The DNA of the CDR3 is TGTGCCAGCAGTGTGTTAGGGGGCAACACTGAAGCTTTCTTT. Translated: CASSVLGGNTEAFF.

The rearrangement joins TRBV28 to TRBJ2-5; 9 nucleotides line up with TRBD2. The CDR3 sequence is 16 residues long. The junction had 11 bases not matched to a gene; V was cut back by 5 bases and J by 4 bases. Germline V CDR1 and CDR2: MDHEN, SYDVKM. The CDR3: CASSDSGGKRRETQYF. DNA of the CDR3: TGTGCCAGCAGTGATAGCGGGGGAAAGCGTCGAGAGACCCAGTACTTC.

The chain carries TRBV4-1 and TRBJ2-7; TRBD2 is a possible D gene (6 bases). Germline V lookup: CDR1 MGHRA, CDR2 YSYEKL. V lost 4 bases and J lost 0, with 13 bases in between. The CDR3 runs to 15 residues. CDR3 in amino acids: CASSRGLPRSYEQYF. CDR3 sequence (DNA): TGCGCCAGCAGCCGGGGACTTCCCCGCTCCTACGAGCAGTACTTC.

The rearrangement uses TRBV5-1 and TRBJ1-3, with a weak D call TRBD1 (6 bases). Trimming removed 6 bases at V and 4 bases at J, with 17 bases between. The V gene's germline CDR1 is SGHRS and CDR2 YFSETQ. The CDR3 covers 15 residues. For the CDR3, the DNA is TGCGCCAGCACCCCGGACAGTTTGATCGGAAACACCATATATTTT. Encoded protein: CASTPDSLIGNTIYF.

This clone was detected only once. The V call is TRBV10-1, the J call TRBJ1-2; a possible D gene is TRBD1 (6 bases). This CDR3 comprises 17 residues. V dropped 2 bases and J dropped 4 bases, with 20 bases sitting between them. CDR1 and CDR2 from the germline V gene are WNHNN and SYGVQD (reference sequence). For the CDR3, the DNA is TGCGCCAGCAGTGAGCTGCGGGGGCGGGAAGTTATCTATGGCTACACCTTC. This encodes CASSELRGREVIYGYTF.

The CDR3 coding sequence is TGTGCCTCCGGAGCCACCTACGAGCAGTACTTC. This sequence encodes CASGATYEQYF. The chain uses TRBV28 and TRBJ2-7; no firm D call. V dropped 11 bases and J dropped 2 bases, with 10 bases sitting between them. The CDR3 is 11 amino acids. Germline V gene data show CDR1 as MDHEN and CDR2 as SYDVKM.

The genes are TRBV30 and TRBJ1-6, with D tentatively TRBD1 (6 bases). The V gene's germline CDR1 is GTSNPN and CDR2 SVGIG (reference sequence). The CDR3 runs 13 residues. V shed 5 bases and J shed 7 bases, with 12 bases lying between them. The CDR3 region is CAWGDIWNSPLHF. DNA for the CDR3: TGTGCCTGGGGGGACATATGGAATTCACCCCTCCACTTT. Drawing the rest from reference TRBV30 and TRBJ1-6, the complete variable domain is SQTIHQWPATLVQPVGSPLSLECTVEGTSNPNLYWYRQAAGRGLQLLFYSVGIGQISSEVPQNLSASRPQDRQFILSSKKLLLSDSGFYLCAWGDIWNSPLHFGNGTRLTVT.

V gene TRBV4-1 combines with J gene TRBJ2-3, with D tentatively TRBD2 (6 bases). Germline V gene lookup returns CDR1 MGHRA and CDR2 YSYEKL. The CDR3 has 15 amino acids. V lost 3 bases and J lost 5, with 15 bases in between. As DNA, the CDR3 is TGCGCCAGCAGCCACCCTAGCGTATATAGAGATACGCAGTATTTT. Its translation: CASSHPSVYRDTQYF.

The V gene is TRBV2, the J gene TRBJ2-1, with 8 bases fitting TRBD1. This CDR3 comprises 14 residues. Germline CDR1 reads SNHLY; CDR2 reads FYNNEI. With 7 bases clipped from V and 2 bases from J, the junction kept 4 bases outside the gene matches. CDR3 nucleotide sequence: TGTGCCAGCACCCGGACAGGGACCTACAATGAGCAGTTCTTC. It encodes CASTRTGTYNEQFF.

This rearrangement joins TRBV6-5 to TRBJ2-5; D may be TRBD1 (5 bases). CDR3 length equals 12 residues. CDR1 and CDR2 from the germline V gene are MNHEY and SVGAGI. The V gene lost 6 bases and the J gene lost 5 bases, with 10 bases spanning the gap. As DNA, the CDR3 is TGTGCCAGCAGGGCAGGGTGGGAGACCCAGTACTTC. Translating gives CASRAGWETQYF.

This chain links TRBV6-5 with TRBJ2-1; D call uncertain. Between the trimmed V and J ends, which lost 5 bases and 8 bases, there was a span of 19 bases. Germline loops: CDR1 MNHEY, CDR2 SVGAGI. The CDR3 is 15 amino acids. The CDR3 coding sequence is TGTGCCAGCAGTCCCCTTACTTCGAACTCCCATGAGCAGTTCTTC. Translated: CASSPLTSNSHEQFF.